The 25 T cell receptor beta chains below come from one sample, sequenced in a study of identical twins' blood T cells. Each CDR3 protein gets one entry after TCRdb re-called the 5' RACE reads with MiXCR. The sample records 400,000 or so distinct CDR3 sequences, 25% to 35% being singletons. Sequencing was performed on PBMCs. These receptors all stem from a woman between 18 and 55 years old in good health.

This clonotype was seen many times. This rearrangement joins TRBV7-8 to TRBJ2-3, with D maybe TRBD1 (6 bases). CDR1 and CDR2 (germline): SGHVS, FQNEAQ. There are 16 residues in the CDR3. The V end lost 0 bases, the J end lost 4 bases, and 14 bases lay between the germline ends. The CDR3 bases are TGTGCCAGCAGCTTAGCGTTCGCGACAGGCGCAGATACGCAGTATTTT. It codes for CASSLAFATGADTQYF. Filled out from reference TRBV7-8 and TRBJ2-3, the complete variable domain reads GAGVSQSPRYKVAKRGQDVALRCDPISGHVSLFWYQQALGQGPEFLTYFQNEAQLDKSGLPSDRFFAERPEGSVSTLKIQRTQQEDSAVYLCASSLAFATGADTQYFGPGTRLTVL.

The table lists this clonotype with a few counts. The chain employs TRBV5-6 and TRBJ2-7, with 7 positions matching TRBD1. This CDR3 has 13 residues. Trimming took 4 bases from V and 4 from J; bases not matched to a gene: 5. In germline, CDR1 is SGHDT, CDR2 YYEEEE. The CDR3 DNA follows: TGTGCCAGCAGCAGGGACAGAGGTTACGAGCAGTACTTC. Protein product: CASSRDRGYEQYF.

V gene TRBV29-1 combines with J gene TRBJ1-3; 7 bases map to TRBD1. The V and J ends lost 7 bases and 2 bases, in that order; junction bases with no gene match: 5. Germline CDR1 SQVTM, CDR2 ANQGSEA. The CDR3 runs to 13 residues. This CDR3 is CSAAGGAGNTIYF. The CDR3 coding sequence is TGCAGCGCTGCAGGGGGAGCTGGAAACACCATATATTTT. The complete variable domain, with remaining parts taken from reference TRBV29-1 and TRBJ1-3, reads SAVISQKPSRDICQRGTSLTIQCQVDSQVTMMFWYRQQPGQSLTLIATANQGSEATYESGFVIDKFPISRPNLTFSTLTVSNMSPEDSSIYLCSAAGGAGNTIYFGEGSWLTVV.

V is TRBV12-3 or TRBV12-4 and J is TRBJ2-7; TRBD1 might be the D (6 bases). Trimming took 6 bases from V and 1 from J, leaving 13 bases between them. The CDR3 has 14 amino acids. In DNA, the CDR3 is TGTGCCAGCAGGTCCCACAGGGCTTCCTACGAGCAGTACTTC. This encodes CASRSHRASYEQYF.

This clonotype was picked up a small number of times. The gene calls are TRBV7-9 and TRBJ1-1; D remains unclear. The length of the CDR3 is 15 residues. The ends were cut back, 4 bases at V and 2 bases at J, with 14 bases in the middle. The germline gives CDR1 SEHNR, CDR2 FQNEAQ (reference sequence). DNA for the CDR3: TGTGCCAGCAGCTGGCCGGGGAAGGATAACACTGAAGCTTTCTTT. Encoded protein: CASSWPGKDNTEAFF.

The rearrangement uses TRBV10-3 and TRBJ2-5; perhaps TRBD2 as D (5 bases). This CDR3 contains 13 residues. Trimming left V 4 bases short and J 5 bases short, with 11 bases between. The V gene's germline CDR1 is ENHRY and CDR2 SYGVKD. The CDR3 here is CAISGGWKETQYF. The CDR3 DNA sequence: TGTGCCATCAGTGGCGGGTGGAAGGAGACCCAGTACTTC.

A note on this clonotype: A junction end diverges from the germline sequence, so it may reflect a read error. V and J are TRBV20-1 and TRBJ1-3; a weak D match, TRBD1 (5 bases). Germline V gene lookup returns CDR1 DFQATT and CDR2 SNEGSKA (reference sequence). This CDR3 has 13 amino acids. CDR3 in amino acids: CSATRDSGNPIYF. The CDR3 DNA reads as TGCAGTGCTACACGGGACTCTGGAAACCCCATATATTTT.

There are many counts of this clonotype. V usage is TRBV10-3 and J usage is TRBJ2-2, with unresolved D. Trimming took off 5 bases at V and 0 bases at J, with 19 bases between the two ends. CDR1 is ENHRY and CDR2 is SYGVKD in the germline V gene. There are 18 residues in the CDR3. CDR3 DNA: TGTGCCATCAGTATTCTACCCCTTAACGGACCGAACACCGGGGAGCTGTTTTTT. Amino acids: CAISILPLNGPNTGELFF.

Remarks on this clonotype: A much more abundant neighbour one base away suggests this may be a read error. The chain couples TRBV29-1 to TRBJ2-3; D uncertain. CDR1 is SQVTM and CDR2 is ANQGSEA in the germline V gene. CDR3 length: 12 residues. Trimming removed 5 bases at V and 1 base at J, with 7 bases between. The CDR3 DNA follows: TGCAGCGTTCAGGACCGCACAGATACGCAGTATTTT. Residues: CSVQDRTDTQYF.

The rearrangement joins TRBV5-1 to TRBJ1-5; D uncertain. Trimming pared 6 bases from V and 5 bases from J, leaving 15 bases between. From germline, CDR1 is SGHRS and CDR2 YFSETQ. The CDR3 has 14 residues. The DNA for the CDR3 is TGCGCCAGCAAAAGAGGACGGGGTGATCAGCCCCAGCATTTT. This encodes CASKRGRGDQPQHF. The full variable domain, in which reference TRBV5-1 and TRBJ1-5 provide the parts outside the CDR3, is KAGVTQTPRYLIKTRGQQVTLSCSPISGHRSVSWYQQTPGQGLQFLFEYFSETQRNKGNFPGRFSGRQFSNSRSEMNVSTLELGDSALYLCASKRGRGDQPQHFGDGTRLSIL.

In its sample, this clonotype was seen a few times. This sequence joins TRBV20-1 and TRBJ2-3; D may be TRBD2 (5 bases). The CDR3 is made up of 12 amino acids. The germline gives CDR1 DFQATT, CDR2 SNEGSKA (reference sequence). V was clipped by 7 bases and J by 0 bases, with 8 bases between them. CDR3 sequence: CSGRTSTDTQYF. The CDR3 bases are TGCAGTGGCCGGACTAGCACAGATACGCAGTATTTT.

This clonotype was counted only a few times. One end of the junction varies from germline; a read error may be responsible. The gene calls are TRBV3-1 and TRBJ2-2; a possible D gene is TRBD2 (6 bases). The CDR3 spans 15 residues. Germline-derived CDR1 and CDR2 are LGHDT and YNNKEL (reference sequence). CDR3 protein: CAGSQWGLNTGELFF. For the CDR3, the DNA is TGTGCCGGCAGCCAATGGGGACTCAACACCGGGGAGCTGTTTTTT.

This clonotype was seen only a few times. The chain has TRBV20-1 and TRBJ2-1, with TRBD1 matching over 7 bases. The V gene end was trimmed by 3 bases and the J gene end by 3 bases; junction bases not matched to a gene: 5. This CDR3 has 14 amino acids. The germline V gene has CDR1 DFQATT and CDR2 SNEGSKA (reference sequence). The CDR3 DNA follows: TGCAGTGCTAGTCGACAGGGCCTCTACAATGAGCAGTTCTTC. It yields the protein CSASRQGLYNEQFF.

This chain uses TRBV19 with TRBJ1-1; D is unclear. The CDR3 runs 13 residues. The V end lost 2 bases, the J end lost 1 base, and 5 bases lay between the germline ends. Germline lookup yields CDR1 LNHDA and CDR2 SQIVND (reference sequence). The CDR3 DNA sequence: TGTGCCAGTAGTATATACGAGAACACTGAAGCTTTCTTT. It is translated as CASSIYENTEAFF.

Points on this clonotype: A read error is possible here, since a much larger clone lies one base away. This chain joins TRBV11-2 and TRBJ1-3, with D unclear. The CDR3 sequence is 17 residues long. Trimming stripped 0 bases from V and 0 bases from J, with 12 bases between. Germline V gene sequence: CDR1 SGHAT, CDR2 FQNNGV. CDR3 in DNA: TGTGCCAGCAGCTTAGATCCGACATCACACTCTGGAAACACCATATATTTT. It encodes CASSLDPTSHSGNTIYF.

DNA of the CDR3: TGTGCCTGGACCTGGGACTATGGCTACACCTTC. Translation gives CAWTWDYGYTF. The chain links TRBV30 to TRBJ1-2; D is unclear. CDR3 length equals 11 residues. Per the germline V gene, CDR1 is GTSNPN and CDR2 is SVGIG (reference sequence). Trimming took off 4 bases at V and 3 bases at J, with 6 bases between the two ends.

With regard to this clonotype: One end of the junction does not line up with germline, which may come from a read error. The V and J genes are TRBV11-3 and TRBJ1-6; possibly TRBD1 for D (5 bases). The CDR3 spans 15 residues. Germline V gives CDR1 SGHNT, CDR2 YENEEA. The CDR3 DNA follows: TGTGCCGGCAGCTCCCAGGGCAGGCCTAATTCACCCCTCCACTTT. It encodes CAGSSQGRPNSPLHF.

The chain has TRBV14 and TRBJ2-7; D may correspond to TRBD1 or TRBD2 (5 bases each). V was shortened by 1 base and J by 1 base, with 8 bases between the two germline ends. From germline, CDR1 is SGHDN and CDR2 FVKESK. CDR3 length: 14 residues. The CDR3, as DNA: TGTGCCAGCAGCCAAGGGGGGAGATCCTACGAGCAGTACTTC. As protein: CASSQGGRSYEQYF.

The table lists this clonotype with a few counts. This rearrangement joins TRBV28 to TRBJ1-3, with 9 bases aligning to TRBD1. CDR1 and CDR2 (germline): MDHEN, SYDVKM. The CDR3 covers 17 residues. Trimming at V came to 7 bases and at J to 1 base, leaving 11 bases not matched to a gene. CDR3 in amino acids: CASIGGTGLFSGNTIYF. The CDR3 nucleotides read TGTGCCAGCATAGGAGGGACAGGGCTTTTTTCTGGAAACACCATATATTTT.

This clonotype was picked up many times. V and J are TRBV2 and TRBJ1-4, with D unresolved. Trimming removed 3 bases at V and 3 bases at J, with 8 bases between. The length of the CDR3 is 14 residues. Germline assignment: CDR1 SNHLY and CDR2 FYNNEI. The CDR3 nucleotides are TGTGCCAGCAGTGATCCGGCGCCTAATGAAAAACTGTTTTTT. Protein: CASSDPAPNEKLFF.

This clonotype came up a few times. This chain uses TRBV2 with TRBJ1-3; no reliable D call. Trimming removed 6 bases at V and 0 bases at J, with 12 bases between. CDR3 size: 15 residues. Germline CDR1 and CDR2: SNHLY and FYNNEI. The DNA for the CDR3 is TGTGCCAGCAGGCTAGGCACCAACTCTGGAAACACCATATATTTT. It codes for CASRLGTNSGNTIYF.

This clonotype appeared many times. This chain joins TRBV20-1 and TRBJ2-1; 7 bases match TRBD1. Germline V lookup: CDR1 DFQATT, CDR2 SNEGSKA (reference sequence). The CDR3 contains 15 residues. The trim removed 5 bases at V and 1 base at J, leaving 8 bases unmatched. The CDR3 loop is CSAGDRVFSYNEQFF. The CDR3 DNA reads as TGCAGTGCTGGGGACAGAGTATTTTCCTACAATGAGCAGTTCTTC.

The DNA for the CDR3 is TGTGCCAGCAGCTTAGACGTAGATACGCAGTATTTT. Its protein is CASSLDVDTQYF. V and J are TRBV11-2 and TRBJ2-3; the D is unclear. CDR1 and CDR2 from the germline V gene are SGHAT and FQNNGV. This CDR3 spans 12 amino acids. Trimming pared 0 bases from V and 5 bases from J, leaving 3 bases between. Combining the CDR3 with reference TRBV11-2 and TRBJ2-3 gives the whole variable domain EAGVAQSPRYKIIEKRQSVAFWCNPISGHATLYWYQQILGQGPKLLIQFQNNGVVDDSQLPKDRFSAERLKGVDSTLKIQPAKLEDSAVYLCASSLDVDTQYFGPGTRLTVL.

The sample holds a few counts of this clonotype. This sequence joins TRBV7-9 and TRBJ2-2; D possibly matches TRBD1 or TRBD2 (6 bases each). This CDR3 contains 15 residues. Between the trimmed V and J ends, which lost 4 bases and 7 bases, there was a span of 16 bases. CDR1 SEHNR and CDR2 FQNEAQ come from the germline V gene (reference sequence). Here the CDR3 reads CASSSRRGHDGELFF. CDR3 nucleotides: TGTGCCAGCAGCTCGAGACGGGGGCATGACGGGGAGCTGTTTTTT.

The rearrangement uses TRBV5-1 and TRBJ2-1; D assignment may be TRBD1 or TRBD2 (5 bases each). This CDR3 contains 13 residues. Germline CDR1 is SGHRS and CDR2 is YFSETQ. V lost 3 bases to trimming and J lost 9 bases, with 13 bases between them. CDR3 sequence reads: CASSWGNSVEQFF. The CDR3 DNA follows: TGCGCCAGCAGCTGGGGGAATTCCGTTGAGCAGTTCTTC.